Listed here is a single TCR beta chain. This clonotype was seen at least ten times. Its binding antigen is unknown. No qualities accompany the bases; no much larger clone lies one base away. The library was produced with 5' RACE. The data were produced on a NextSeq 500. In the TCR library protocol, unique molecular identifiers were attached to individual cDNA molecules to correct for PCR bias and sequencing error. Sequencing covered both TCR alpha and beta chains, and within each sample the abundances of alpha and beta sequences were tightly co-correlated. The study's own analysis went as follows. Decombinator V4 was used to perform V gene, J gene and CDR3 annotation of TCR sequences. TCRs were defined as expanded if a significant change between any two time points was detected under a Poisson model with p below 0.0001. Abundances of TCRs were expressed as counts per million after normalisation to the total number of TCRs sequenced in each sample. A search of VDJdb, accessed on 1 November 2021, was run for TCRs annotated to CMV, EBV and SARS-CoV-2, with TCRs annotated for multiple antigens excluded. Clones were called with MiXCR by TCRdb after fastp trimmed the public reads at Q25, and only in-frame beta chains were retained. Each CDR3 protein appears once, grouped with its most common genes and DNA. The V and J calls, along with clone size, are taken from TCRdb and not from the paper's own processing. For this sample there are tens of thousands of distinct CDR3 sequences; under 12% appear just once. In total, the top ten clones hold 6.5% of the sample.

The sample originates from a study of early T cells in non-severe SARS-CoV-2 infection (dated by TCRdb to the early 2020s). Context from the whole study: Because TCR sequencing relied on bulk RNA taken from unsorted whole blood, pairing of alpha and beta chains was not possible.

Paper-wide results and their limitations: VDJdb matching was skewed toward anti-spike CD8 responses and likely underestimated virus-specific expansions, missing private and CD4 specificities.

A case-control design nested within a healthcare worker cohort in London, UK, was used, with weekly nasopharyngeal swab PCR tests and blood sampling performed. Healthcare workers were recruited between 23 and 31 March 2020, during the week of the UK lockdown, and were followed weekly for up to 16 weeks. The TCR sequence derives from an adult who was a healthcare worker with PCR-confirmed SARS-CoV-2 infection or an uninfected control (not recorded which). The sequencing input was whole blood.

Here is the DNA: TGTGCCAGCAGTTTACTCGAGGGACTTGAGCAGTTCTTC. Its coded protein is CASSLLEGLEQFF. Here the chain combines TRBV12-3 or TRBV12-4 and TRBJ2-1; a weak D assignment points to TRBD2 (6 bases agree). A distance of 11 bases separates the germline ends of V and J, which lose 2 bases and 9 bases respectively. There are 13 amino acids in the CDR3, from cysteine to phenylalanine inclusive. The read is trimmed to its CDR3 DNA, 39 bases read in frame from base 1.